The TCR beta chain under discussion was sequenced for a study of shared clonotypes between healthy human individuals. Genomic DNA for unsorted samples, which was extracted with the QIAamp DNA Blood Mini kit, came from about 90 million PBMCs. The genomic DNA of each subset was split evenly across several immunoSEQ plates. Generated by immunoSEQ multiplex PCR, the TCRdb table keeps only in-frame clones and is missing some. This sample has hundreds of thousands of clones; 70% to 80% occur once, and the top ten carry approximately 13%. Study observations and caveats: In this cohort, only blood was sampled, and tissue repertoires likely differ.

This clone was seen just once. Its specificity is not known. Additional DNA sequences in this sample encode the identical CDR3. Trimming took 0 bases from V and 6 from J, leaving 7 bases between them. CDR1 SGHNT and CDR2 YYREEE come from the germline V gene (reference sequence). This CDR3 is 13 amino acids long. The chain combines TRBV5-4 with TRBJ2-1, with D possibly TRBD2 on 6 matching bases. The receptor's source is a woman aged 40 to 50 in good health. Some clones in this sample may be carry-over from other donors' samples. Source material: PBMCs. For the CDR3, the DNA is TGTGCCAGCAGCTTGGTGGGGGGCAATGAGCAGTTCTTC. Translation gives CASSLVGGNEQFF.